This T cell receptor (beta chain) was identified during a study of T-cell reconstitution after alpha-beta-depleted transplantation in children. Unique molecular identifiers tagged the TCRbeta library. TCRdb passed the PCR reads through MiXCR, listing each CDR3 protein once. The table lists 200,000 to 250,000 distinct CDR3 sequences, roughly 10% of them singletons. Germline CDR1 and CDR2: MDHEN and SYDVKM. V lost 5 bases to trimming and J lost 10 bases, with 20 bases between them. This CDR3 comprises 14 residues. This clonotype was detected many times. Antigen: not known. Study outcomes and limitations: Some patients' high day-60 TCRbeta diversity was traced to surviving recipient T cells and thymic progenitors. In patients about two months after transplant, alpha-beta T cells reportedly arose from several hundred expanded graft clones.

The sequence was collected from a child younger than two with acute myeloid leukemia, due to receive a stem cell transplant. The genes are TRBV28 and TRBJ1-1, with D possibly being TRBD1 (5 bases). This specimen consisted of PBMCs, obtained before TCRalphabeta/CD19-depleted stem cell transplant. The CDR3 coding sequence is TGTGCCAGCAGTCAATACTCACGGGGCGCAGGAGCTTTCTTT. Translation gives CASSQYSRGAGAFF. Looking up the rest from reference TRBV28 and TRBJ1-1 gives the full variable domain: DVKVTQSSRYLVKRTGEKVFLECVQDMDHENMFWYRQDPGLGLRLIYFSYDVKMKEKGDIPEGYSVSREKKERFSLILESASTNQTSMYLCASSQYSRGAGAFFGQGTRLTVV.